A selection of T cell receptor beta chains follows, all from one sample in a study of blood T cell repertoires in COVID-19. The assay was immunoSEQ multiplex PCR, and TCRdb's table has in-frame clones only and misses some. The sample shows about 150,000 clones, approximately 82% of them seen only once. Sequences were obtained from peripheral blood. The receptors originated from a woman of 80 years or more with active or convalescent COVID-19. Each CDR3 is given with its conserved first and last residue. D genes are given only for firm matches. Rows may omit the clone size; those that give it use once, few, many or a size class.

>TRBJ2-1|once|NA|TRBV10-3
CAIRRDQVGEQFF
TGTGCCATCAGGAGGGATCAGGTGGGTGAGCAGTTCTTC
>TRBJ2-6|NA|TRBD1|TRBV9
CASSVGAGTDSGANVLTF
TGTGCCAGCAGCGTAGGGGCTGGGACAGACTCTGGGGCCAACGTCCTGACTTTC
>TRBJ2-7|NA|NA|TRBV5-1
CASSRTGKHEQYF
TGCGCCAGCAGCCGTACAGGGAAACACGAGCAGTACTTC
>TRBJ2-7|NA|TRBD1|TRBV18
CASSPTGTGSPEQYF
TGTGCCAGCTCACCAACCGGGACAGGGAGTCCCGAGCAGTACTTC
>TRBJ2-5|NA|NA|TRBV20-1
CSASPEQETQYF
TGCAGTGCTAGTCCCGAGCAAGAGACCCAGTACTTC
>TRBJ2-3|NA|TRBD2|TRBV27
CASSSTPRTSGRGTDTQYF
TGTGCCAGCAGTTCCACCCCGCGGACTAGCGGGAGGGGGACAGATACGCAGTATTTT
>TRBJ2-5|NA|TRBD2|TRBV6-6
CASSPWGSGRAVKTQYF
TGTGCCAGCAGTCCCTGGGGGAGCGGGAGGGCCGTTAAGACCCAGTACTTC
>TRBJ2-7|few|NA|TRBV7-9
CASSLVLNRQLASFEQYF
TGTGCCAGCAGCTTAGTGCTAAACCGACAGCTGGCATCGTTTGAGCAGTACTTC
>TRBJ2-1|NA|TRBD2|TRBV5-1
CASSLAGATFNEQFF
TGCGCCAGCAGTTTAGCGGGAGCCACTTTCAATGAGCAGTTCTTC
>TRBJ2-1|NA|NA|TRBV23-1
CASSHSVRRRGNEQFF
TGCGCCAGCAGTCATAGCGTCCGTCGGCGGGGCAATGAGCAGTTCTTC
>TRBJ1-5|once|NA|TRBV10-3
CAISVGESMNQPQHF
TGTGCCATCAGTGTAGGAGAGTCTATGAATCAGCCCCAGCATTTT
>TRBJ1-5|NA|NA|TRBV12-3/TRBV12-4
CASSFHTQPQHF
TGTGCCAGCAGTTTTCACACTCAGCCCCAGCATTTT
>TRBJ2-5|once|TRBD2|TRBV18
CASSRTSPSETQYF
TGTGCCAGCTCACGGACTAGCCCGTCAGAGACCCAGTACTTC
>TRBJ2-7|once|NA|TRBV3-1/TRBV3-2
CASSLRDHATQPYEQYF
TGTGCCAGCAGCCTGCGGGATCACGCAACCCAACCCTACGAGCAGTACTTC
>TRBJ1-1|few|TRBD1|TRBV3-1/TRBV3-2
CASRDRGANTEAFF
TGTGCCAGCAGAGACAGGGGGGCGAACACTGAAGCTTTCTTT
>TRBJ2-1|NA|TRBD2|TRBV11-2
CASSSLAENFRGEQFF
TGTGCCAGCAGCTCTCTAGCGGAAAACTTCCGGGGTGAGCAGTTCTTC
>TRBJ2-1|NA|NA|TRBV7-2
CASSLEEWNEQFF
TGTGCCAGCAGCTTAGAGGAGTGGAACGAGCAGTTCTTC
>TRBJ2-3|NA|NA|TRBV5-3
CARSLHQAGDTQYF
TGTGCCAGAAGCTTGCACCAAGCGGGAGATACGCAGTATTTT
>TRBJ2-2|NA|TRBD1|TRBV5-1
CASSLTGINTGELFF
TGCGCCAGCAGCCTGACAGGGATTAACACCGGGGAGCTGTTTTTT
>TRBJ2-1|NA|TRBD2|TRBV9
CASSSSGTSDYNEQFF
TGTGCCAGCAGCTCATCTGGGACTAGCGATTACAATGAGCAGTTCTTC
>TRBJ2-1|NA|TRBD2|TRBV2
CASSVLVREGEQFF
TGTGCCAGCAGTGTGTTAGTGCGGGAGGGTGAGCAGTTCTTC
>TRBJ1-2|NA|NA|TRBV9
CASSVLPGSDGYTF
TGTGCCAGCAGCGTCCTACCCGGGTCGGATGGCTACACCTTC
>TRBJ2-1|NA|NA|TRBV28
CASSLVGEGYEQFF
TGTGCCAGCAGTTTAGTCGGAGAGGGATATGAGCAGTTCTTC
>TRBJ1-1|NA|NA|TRBV6-1
CASSDPGFMNTEAFF
TGTGCCAGCAGTGACCCGGGATTTATGAACACTGAAGCTTTCTTT
>TRBJ2-1|NA|TRBD2|TRBV28
CASQTSGHNEQFF
TGTGCCAGCCAGACTAGCGGACACAATGAGCAGTTCTTC
>TRBJ1-2|NA|TRBD1|TRBV7-2
CASSSLQGARGYGYTF
TGTGCCAGCAGCTCATTACAGGGGGCCCGAGGCTATGGCTACACCTTC
>TRBJ2-3|few|NA|TRBV19
CATKLREDTQYF
TGTGCCACCAAACTAAGAGAAGATACGCAGTATTTT